There are a few counts of the clone carrying this TCR beta chain. Germline V gene data show CDR1 as DFQATT and CDR2 as SNEGSKA (reference sequence). This CDR3 has 13 residues. Construction of the TCRbeta library involved unique molecular identifiers. TCRdb itself ran the PCR reads through MiXCR, one entry per CDR3 protein. The sample includes around 450,000 distinct CDR3 sequences, 15% to 20% of them seen just once. This sample was taken from a study of T-cell reconstitution after alpha-beta-depleted transplantation in children. V and J are TRBV20-1 and TRBJ1-1; D not resolved. The sequence was obtained from a boy under two years old who had a stem cell transplant for Wiskott-Aldrich syndrome, so the T cells may come from the graft donor. Material: PBMCs, mostly from graft donor cells, obtained 360 days after TCRalphabeta/CD19-depleted stem cell transplant. The CDR3 DNA sequence: TGCAGAGAGGATGCGGCTGTGAACACTGAAGCTTTCTTT. Amino acid sequence: CREDAAVNTEAFF.